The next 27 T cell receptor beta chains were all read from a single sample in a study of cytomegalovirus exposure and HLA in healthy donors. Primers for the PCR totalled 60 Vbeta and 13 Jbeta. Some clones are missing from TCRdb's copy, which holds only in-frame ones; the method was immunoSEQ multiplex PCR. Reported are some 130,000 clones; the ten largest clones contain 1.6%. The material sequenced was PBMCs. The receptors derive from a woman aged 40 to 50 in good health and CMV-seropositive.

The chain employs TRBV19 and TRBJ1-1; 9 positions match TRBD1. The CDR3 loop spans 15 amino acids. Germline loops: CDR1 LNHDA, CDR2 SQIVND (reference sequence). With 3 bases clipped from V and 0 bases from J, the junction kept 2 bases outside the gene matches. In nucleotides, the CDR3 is TGTGCCAGTAGTATCGACAGGGGGATGAACACTGAAGCTTTCTTT. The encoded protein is CASSIDRGMNTEAFF.

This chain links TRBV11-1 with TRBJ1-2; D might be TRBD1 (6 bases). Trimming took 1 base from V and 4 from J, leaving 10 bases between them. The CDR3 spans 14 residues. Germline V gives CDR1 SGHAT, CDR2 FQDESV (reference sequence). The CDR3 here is CASSLEQGFYGYTF. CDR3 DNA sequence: TGTGCCAGCAGCTTAGAACAGGGCTTCTATGGCTACACCTTC.

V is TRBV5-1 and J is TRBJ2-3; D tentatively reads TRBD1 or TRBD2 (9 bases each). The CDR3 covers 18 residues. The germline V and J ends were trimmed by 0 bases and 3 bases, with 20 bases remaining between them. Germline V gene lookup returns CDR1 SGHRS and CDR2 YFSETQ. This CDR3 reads CASSLVGQGGLATDTQYF. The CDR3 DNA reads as TGCGCCAGCAGCTTGGTGGGACAGGGAGGACTAGCGACAGATACGCAGTATTTT.

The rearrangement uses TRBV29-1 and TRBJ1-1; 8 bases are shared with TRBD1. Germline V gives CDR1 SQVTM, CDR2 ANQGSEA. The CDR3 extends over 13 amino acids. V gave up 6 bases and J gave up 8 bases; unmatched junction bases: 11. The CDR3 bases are TGCAGCGTAATTGGACAGGGTTGGACCGAAGCTTTCTTT. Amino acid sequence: CSVIGQGWTEAFF.

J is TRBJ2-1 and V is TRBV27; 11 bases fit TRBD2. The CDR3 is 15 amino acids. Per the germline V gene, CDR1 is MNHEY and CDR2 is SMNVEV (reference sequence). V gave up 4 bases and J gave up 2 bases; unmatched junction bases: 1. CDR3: CASSSTSGTYNEQFF. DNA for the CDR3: TGTGCCAGCAGTTCGACTAGCGGGACCTACAATGAGCAGTTCTTC.

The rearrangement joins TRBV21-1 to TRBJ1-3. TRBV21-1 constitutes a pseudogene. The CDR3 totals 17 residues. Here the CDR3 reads CASSKQPPGDSGNTIYF. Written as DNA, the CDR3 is TGTGCCAGCAGCAAACAACCCCCGGGAGACTCTGGAAACACCATATATTTT.

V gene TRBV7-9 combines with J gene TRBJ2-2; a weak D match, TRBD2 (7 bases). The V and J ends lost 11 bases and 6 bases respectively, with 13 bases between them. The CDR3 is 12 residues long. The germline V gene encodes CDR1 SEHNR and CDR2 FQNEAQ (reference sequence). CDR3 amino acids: CAGGGSPGELFF. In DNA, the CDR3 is TGTGCCGGGGGCGGGAGCCCCGGGGAGCTGTTTTTT. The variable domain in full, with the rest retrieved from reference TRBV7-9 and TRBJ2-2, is DTGVSQNPRHKITKRGQNVTFRCDPISEHNRLYWYRQTLGQGPEFLTYFQNEAQLEKSRLLSDRFSAERPKGSFSTLEIQRTEQGDSAMYLCAGGGSPGELFFGEGSRLTVL.

The CDR3 region is CASSWTGAYEQYF. CDR3 in DNA: TGTGCCAGCAGCTGGACAGGGGCCTACGAGCAGTACTTC. This chain uses TRBV28 with TRBJ2-7; the match to TRBD1 covers 9 bases. Germline CDR1 is MDHEN and CDR2 is SYDVKM. There are 13 residues in the CDR3. V lost 6 bases to trimming and J lost 2 bases; unmatched junction nucleotides: 2.

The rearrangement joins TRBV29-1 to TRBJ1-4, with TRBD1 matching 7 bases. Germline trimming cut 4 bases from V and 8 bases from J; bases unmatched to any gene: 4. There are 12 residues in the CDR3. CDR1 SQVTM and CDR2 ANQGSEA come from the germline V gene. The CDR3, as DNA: TGCAGCGTTGGGGTACAGGGGGAAAAACTGTTTTTT. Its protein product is CSVGVQGEKLFF.

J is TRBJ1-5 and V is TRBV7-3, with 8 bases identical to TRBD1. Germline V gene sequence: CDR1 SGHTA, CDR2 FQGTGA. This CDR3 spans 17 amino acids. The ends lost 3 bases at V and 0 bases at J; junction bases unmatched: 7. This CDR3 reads CASSFLDRGNSNQPQHF. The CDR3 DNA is TGTGCCAGCAGCTTCCTCGACAGGGGTAATAGCAATCAGCCCCAGCATTTT.

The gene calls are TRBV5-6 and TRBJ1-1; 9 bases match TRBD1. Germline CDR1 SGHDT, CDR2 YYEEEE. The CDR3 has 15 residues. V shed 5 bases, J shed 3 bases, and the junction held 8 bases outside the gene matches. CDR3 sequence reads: CASSRDRERYTEAFF. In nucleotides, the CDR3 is TGTGCCAGCAGTCGGGACAGGGAGAGGTACACTGAAGCTTTCTTT. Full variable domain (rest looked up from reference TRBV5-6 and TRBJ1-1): DAGVTQSPTHLIKTRGQQVTLRCSPKSGHDTVSWYQQALGQGPQFIFQYYEEEERQRGNFPDRFSGHQFPNYSSELNVNALLLGDSALYLCASSRDRERYTEAFFGQGTRLTVV.

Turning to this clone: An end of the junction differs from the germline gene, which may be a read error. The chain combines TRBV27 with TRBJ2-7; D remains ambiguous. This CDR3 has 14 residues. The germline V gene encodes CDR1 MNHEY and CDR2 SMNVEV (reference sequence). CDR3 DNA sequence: TGTGCCCGCAGATCAGACTTGAACTCCTACGAGCAGTACTTC. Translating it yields CARRSDLNSYEQYF.

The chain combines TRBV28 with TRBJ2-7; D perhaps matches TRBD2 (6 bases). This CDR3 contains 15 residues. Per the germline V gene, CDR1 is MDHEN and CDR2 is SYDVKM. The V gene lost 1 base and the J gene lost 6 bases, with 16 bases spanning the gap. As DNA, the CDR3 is TGTGCCAGCAGTTTATTTGGAGGGCCCGGTCGCGAGCAGTACTTC. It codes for CASSLFGGPGREQYF.

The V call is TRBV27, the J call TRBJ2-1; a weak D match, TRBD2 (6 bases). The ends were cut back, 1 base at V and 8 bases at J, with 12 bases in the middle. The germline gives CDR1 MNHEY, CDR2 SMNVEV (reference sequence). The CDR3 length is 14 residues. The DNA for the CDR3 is TGTGCCAGCAGTTTATTTTTCGGGAGAGATGAGCAGTTCTTC. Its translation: CASSLFFGRDEQFF.

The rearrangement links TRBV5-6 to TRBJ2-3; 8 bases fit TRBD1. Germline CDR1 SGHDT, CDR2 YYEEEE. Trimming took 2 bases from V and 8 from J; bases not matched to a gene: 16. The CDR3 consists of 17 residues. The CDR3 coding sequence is TGTGCCAGCAGCTTCCTATTCGGACAGGGCCTACACGGTACGCAGTATTTT. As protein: CASSFLFGQGLHGTQYF.

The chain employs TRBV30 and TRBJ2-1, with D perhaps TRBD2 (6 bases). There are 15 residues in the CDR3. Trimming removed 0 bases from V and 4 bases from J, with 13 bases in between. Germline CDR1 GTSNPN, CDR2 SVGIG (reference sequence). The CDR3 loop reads CAWSVSREHYNEQFF. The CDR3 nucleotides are TGTGCCTGGAGTGTATCTCGGGAGCATTACAATGAGCAGTTCTTC.

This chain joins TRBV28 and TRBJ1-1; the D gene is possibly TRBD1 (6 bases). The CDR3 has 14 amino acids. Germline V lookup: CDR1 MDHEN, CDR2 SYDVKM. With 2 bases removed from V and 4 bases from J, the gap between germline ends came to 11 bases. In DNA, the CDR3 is TGTGCCAGCAGTTTACCTGGACAGACCACTGAAGCTTTCTTT. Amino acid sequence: CASSLPGQTTEAFF. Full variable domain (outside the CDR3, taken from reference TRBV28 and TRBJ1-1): DVKVTQSSRYLVKRTGEKVFLECVQDMDHENMFWYRQDPGLGLRLIYFSYDVKMKEKGDIPEGYSVSREKKERFSLILESASTNQTSMYLCASSLPGQTTEAFFGQGTRLTVV.

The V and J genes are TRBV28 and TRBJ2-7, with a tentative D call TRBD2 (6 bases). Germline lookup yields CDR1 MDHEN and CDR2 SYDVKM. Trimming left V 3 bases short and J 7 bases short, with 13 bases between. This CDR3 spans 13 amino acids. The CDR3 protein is CASSFRDFNEQYF. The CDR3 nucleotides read TGTGCCAGCAGTTTCAGGGACTTTAATGAGCAGTACTTC.

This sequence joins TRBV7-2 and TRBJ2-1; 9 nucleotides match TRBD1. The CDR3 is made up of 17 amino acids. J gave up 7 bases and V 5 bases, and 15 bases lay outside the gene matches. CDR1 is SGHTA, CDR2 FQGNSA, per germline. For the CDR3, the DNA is TGTGCCAGCAGCCAAACTTCTTCGGGACAGGGTGAGAATGAGCAGTTCTTC. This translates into CASSQTSSGQGENEQFF.

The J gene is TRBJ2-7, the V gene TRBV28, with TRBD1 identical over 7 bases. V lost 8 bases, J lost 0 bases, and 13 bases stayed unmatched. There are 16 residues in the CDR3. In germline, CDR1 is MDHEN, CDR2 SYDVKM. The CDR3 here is CASLTTSGTDSYEQYF. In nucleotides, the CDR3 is TGTGCCAGCCTTACTACTTCGGGGACAGACTCCTACGAGCAGTACTTC.

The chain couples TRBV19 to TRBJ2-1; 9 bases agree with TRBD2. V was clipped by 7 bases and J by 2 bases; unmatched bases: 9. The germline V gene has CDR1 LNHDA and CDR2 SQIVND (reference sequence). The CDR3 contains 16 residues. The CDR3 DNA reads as TGTGCCAGTACAAATCCACTAGCGGGCGCCTACAATGAGCAGTTCTTC. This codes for CASTNPLAGAYNEQFF.

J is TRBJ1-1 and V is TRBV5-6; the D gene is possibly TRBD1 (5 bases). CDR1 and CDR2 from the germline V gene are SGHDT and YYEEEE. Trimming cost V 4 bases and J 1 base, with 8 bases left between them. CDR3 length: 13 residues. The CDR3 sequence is CASSPDTNTEAFF. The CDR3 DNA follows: TGTGCCAGCAGCCCGGACACGAACACTGAAGCTTTCTTT.

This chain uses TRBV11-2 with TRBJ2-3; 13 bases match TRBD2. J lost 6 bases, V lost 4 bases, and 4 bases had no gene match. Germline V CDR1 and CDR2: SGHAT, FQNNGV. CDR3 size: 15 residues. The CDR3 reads CASSWTSGSSDTQYF. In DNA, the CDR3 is TGTGCCAGCAGCTGGACTAGCGGGAGTTCGGATACGCAGTATTTT.

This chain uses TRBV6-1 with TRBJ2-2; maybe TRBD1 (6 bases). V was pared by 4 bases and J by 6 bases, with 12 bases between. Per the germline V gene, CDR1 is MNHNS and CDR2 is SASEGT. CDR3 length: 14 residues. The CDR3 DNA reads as TGTGCCAGCAGTGCGCGCAGACAGGCCGGGGAGCTGTTTTTT. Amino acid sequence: CASSARRQAGELFF.

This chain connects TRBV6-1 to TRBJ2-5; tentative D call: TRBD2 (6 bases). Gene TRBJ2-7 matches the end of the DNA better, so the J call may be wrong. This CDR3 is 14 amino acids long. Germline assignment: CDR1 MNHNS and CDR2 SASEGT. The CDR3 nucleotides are TGTGCCAGCAGTTTCGGACTAAGGGACTACGAGCAGTACTTC. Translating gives CASSFGLRDYEQYF.

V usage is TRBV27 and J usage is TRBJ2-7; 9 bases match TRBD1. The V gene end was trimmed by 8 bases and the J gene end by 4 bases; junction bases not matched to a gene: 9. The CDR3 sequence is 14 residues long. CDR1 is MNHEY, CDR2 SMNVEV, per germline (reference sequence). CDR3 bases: TGTGCCAGCTCGCCGGGACAGGGCATTTACGAGCAGTACTTC. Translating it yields CASSPGQGIYEQYF.

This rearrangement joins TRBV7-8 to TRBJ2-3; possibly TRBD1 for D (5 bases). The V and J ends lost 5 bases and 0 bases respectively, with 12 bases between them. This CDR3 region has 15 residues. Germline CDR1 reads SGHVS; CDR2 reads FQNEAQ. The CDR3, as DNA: TGTGCCAGCAGCGTGACAGCCTCTAGCACAGATACGCAGTATTTT. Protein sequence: CASSVTASSTDTQYF.